The entry below gives a single TCR beta chain sequence along with its context. The entry originates in a study of patients and donors after allogeneic stem cell transplantation. V gave up 2 bases and J gave up 5 bases, with 12 bases separating them. This CDR3 has 15 residues. Germline values: CDR1 MGHDK, CDR2 SYGVNS. TCRdb reprocessed the RT-PCR reads with MiXCR, giving one entry per CDR3 protein. The data show 400,000 to 500,000 distinct CDR3 sequences, 16% seen once. The sequencing sample was made of blood, either unsorted or a sorted T cell fraction (not recorded which). The rearrangement links TRBV25-1 to TRBJ1-4; D is possibly TRBD1 (5 bases). The sequence came from a human donor who was either an allogeneic HSCT recipient or a stem cell or donor lymphocyte infusion donor (not recorded which). It is not recorded whose cells these are; they may come from a transplant donor. The CDR3 protein is CASSELGGGNEKLFF. The CDR3 nucleotides are TGTGCCAGCAGTGAACTTGGGGGGGGAAATGAAAAACTGTTTTTT.